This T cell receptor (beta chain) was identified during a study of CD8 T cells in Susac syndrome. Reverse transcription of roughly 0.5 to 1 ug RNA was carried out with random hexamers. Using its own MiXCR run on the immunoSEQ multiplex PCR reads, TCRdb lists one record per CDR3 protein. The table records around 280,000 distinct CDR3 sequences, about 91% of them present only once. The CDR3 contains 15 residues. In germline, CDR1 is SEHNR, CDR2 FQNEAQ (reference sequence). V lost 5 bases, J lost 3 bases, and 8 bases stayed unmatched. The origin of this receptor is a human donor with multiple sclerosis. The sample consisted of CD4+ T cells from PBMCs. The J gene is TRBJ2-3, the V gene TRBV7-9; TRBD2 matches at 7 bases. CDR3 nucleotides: TGTGCCAGCAGCCCTAGCGGCTACCGTACAGATACGCAGTATTTT. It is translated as CASSPSGYRTDTQYF.